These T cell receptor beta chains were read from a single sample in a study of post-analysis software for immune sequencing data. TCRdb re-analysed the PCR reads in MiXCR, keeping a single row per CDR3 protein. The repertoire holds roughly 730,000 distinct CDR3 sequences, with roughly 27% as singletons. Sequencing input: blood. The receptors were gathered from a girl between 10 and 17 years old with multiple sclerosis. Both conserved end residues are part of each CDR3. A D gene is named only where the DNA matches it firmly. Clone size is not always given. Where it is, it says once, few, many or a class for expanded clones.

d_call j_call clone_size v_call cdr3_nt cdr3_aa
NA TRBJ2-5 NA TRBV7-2 TGTGCCAGCAGCTTAGCGCTACAGGGTGGGAGGACCCAGTACTTC CASSLALQGGRTQYF
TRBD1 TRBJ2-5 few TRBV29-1 TGCAGCGTTGAAGTCATCGGACAGGGCTGGCAAGAGACCCAGTACTTC CSVEVIGQGWQETQYF
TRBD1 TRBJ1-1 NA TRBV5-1 TGCGCCAGCAGCGCCGACAGGGAAGCCACTGAAGCTTTCTTT CASSADREATEAFF
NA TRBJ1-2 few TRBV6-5 TGTGCCAGCGGGGGGCAGGGGTCTAACTATGGCTACACCTTC CASGGQGSNYGYTF
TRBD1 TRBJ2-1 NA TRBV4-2 TGTGCCAGCGCCGGCACAGGGGGCGATGAGCAGTTCTTC CASAGTGGDEQFF
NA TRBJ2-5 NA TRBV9 TGTGCCAGCAGCGTTGGAGGGGACCCCGGGCAAGAGACCCAGTACTTC CASSVGGDPGQETQYF
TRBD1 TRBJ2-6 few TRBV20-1 TGCAGTGCTAGGGACCGGGACAGGGGAAGGGTTGGGGCCAACGTCCTGACTTTC CSARDRDRGRVGANVLTF
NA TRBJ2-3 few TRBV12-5 TGTGCTAGTGCTCTCGACAGGAGCACAGATACGCAGTATTTT CASALDRSTDTQYF
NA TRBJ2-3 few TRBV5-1 TGCGCCAGCAGCCCACCGGGGGTCTCAATCACAGATACGCAGTATTTT CASSPPGVSITDTQYF
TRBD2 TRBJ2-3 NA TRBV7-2 TGTGCCAGCAGCCCCCCCCCGGCGGGAGTAAGCACAGATACGCAGTATTTT CASSPPPAGVSTDTQYF
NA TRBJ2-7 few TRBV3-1 TGTGCCAGCAGCCAAAACGTGGTCAACGAGCAGTACTTC CASSQNVVNEQYF
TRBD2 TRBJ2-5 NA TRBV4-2 TGTGCCAGCAGCCAAGATCCAGTACTAGCGGGGATCCAAGAGACCCAGTACTTC CASSQDPVLAGIQETQYF
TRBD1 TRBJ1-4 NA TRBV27 TGTGCCGGCAGTTTGACAGGGGGCACTAATGAAAAACTGTTTTTT CAGSLTGGTNEKLFF
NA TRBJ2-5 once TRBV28 TGTGCCGGCAGTTTCCCCTCCTGGGGGACGCAAGAGACCCAGTACTTC CAGSFPSWGTQETQYF
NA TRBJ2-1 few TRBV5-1 TGCGCATCTTCGTGGCGGGAAGGTGGGAATGAGCAGTTCTTC CASSWREGGNEQFF
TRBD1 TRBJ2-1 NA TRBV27 TGTGCCAGCAGTTCGTACAGGGGGGTGGAGACCCAGTTCTTC CASSSYRGVETQFF
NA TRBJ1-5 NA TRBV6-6 TGTGCCAGCAGTTACAGTCAAAATCAGCCCCAGCATTTT CASSYSQNQPQHF
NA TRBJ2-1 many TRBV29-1 TGCAGCGGCCTCCTGGCGGGTGAGCAGTTCTTC CSGLLAGEQFF
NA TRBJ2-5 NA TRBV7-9 TGTGCCAGCAGCTTAGGCTGGGCAGGGGAAGGCCAAGAGACCCAGTACTTC CASSLGWAGEGQETQYF
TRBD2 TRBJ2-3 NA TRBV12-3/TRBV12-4 TGTGCCAGCAGCCGATCTTTAGCGGGGCCCAGCACAGATACGCAGTATTTT CASSRSLAGPSTDTQYF
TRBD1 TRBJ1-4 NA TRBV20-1 TGCAGTGCGCTCCCCGGGACAGGGGATGAAAAACTGTTTTTT CSALPGTGDEKLFF
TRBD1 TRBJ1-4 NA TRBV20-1 TGCAGTGCGCTCGGGACAGGGGGCGCGGAGGAAAAACTGTTTTTT CSALGTGGAEEKLFF
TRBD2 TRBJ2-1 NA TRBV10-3 TGTGCCATCAAGAGAGCGGGAGCGTTAGGAAATGAGCAGTTCTTC CAIKRAGALGNEQFF
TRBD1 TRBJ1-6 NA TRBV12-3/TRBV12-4 TGTGCCAGCAGCTTCCGGGACAGGGCGCGCCACTTT CASSFRDRARHF
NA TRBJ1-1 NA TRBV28 TGTGCCAGCAGTCGGACAGTTAGGACTGAAGCTTTCTTT CASSRTVRTEAFF
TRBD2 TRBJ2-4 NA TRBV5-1 TGCGCCAGCAGCTCAACGGGACTAGCGGGGGCCAACATTCAGTACTTC CASSSTGLAGANIQYF
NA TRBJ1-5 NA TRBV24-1 TGTGCCACCAGTGGCAGGGTGGGTAGCAATCAGCCCCAGCATTTT CATSGRVGSNQPQHF
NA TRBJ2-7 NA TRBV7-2 TGTGCCAGCAGCTTAGGGACTCTTTTTTACGAGCAGTACTTC CASSLGTLFYEQYF